This T cell receptor beta chain was sequenced in a study of cytomegalovirus exposure and HLA in healthy donors. Both 60 Vbeta primers and 13 Jbeta primers went into the PCR. TCRdb's copy holds only in-frame clones and misses some; the assay was immunoSEQ multiplex PCR. Of fewer than 200,000 clones listed, about four fifths were seen once; the top ten hold roughly an eighth. Study-level results: Versus the roughly 700-donor mean, an Asian-associated ancestry cluster reportedly showed fewer N-insertions in a later analysis. Further analysis was carried out later, and it showed several of the most significant clusters appearing linked to common viral pathogens. A later analysis showed that HLA-associated TCR beta chains had undergone more clonal expansion than equally common others. Trimming of TCR beta V- and J-genes showed a link, identified in a later analysis, to a missense DCLRE1C variant.

As regards this clone: What it binds is not known.

The V and J ends lost 3 bases and 0 bases, in that order; junction bases with no gene match: 11. In germline, CDR1 is MDHEN, CDR2 SYDVKM. This CDR3 is built from 20 residues. This clonotype was obtained from a woman aged 30 to 39 in good health and CMV-seropositive. The chain couples TRBV28 to TRBJ2-1; 13 bases are a match to TRBD2. Material: PBMCs. The CDR3 DNA sequence: TGTGCCAGCAGTTTGTCGGGACTAGCGGGGCCTAAAAGCTCCTACAATGAGCAGTTCTTC. It encodes CASSLSGLAGPKSSYNEQFF.